A selection of T cell receptor beta chains follows, all from one sample in a study of T-cell reconstitution after alpha-beta-depleted transplantation in children. Each CDR3 protein is one row after TCRdb ran MiXCR on the PCR reads. Seen here are 600,000 to 700,000 distinct CDR3 sequences, around 13% observed once, and the top ten hold around 0.8%. The sequencing used PBMCs, collected before TCRalphabeta/CD19-depleted stem cell transplant. These receptor sequences come from a girl aged 2 to 10 with congenital amegakaryocytic thrombocytopenia, due to receive a stem cell transplant. Each CDR3 is given with its conserved first and last residue. The D gene is left open where the match is weak. Clone size is given for some rows only: seen once, a few or many times, or a class if the clone is expanded.

J gene | clone size | V gene | D gene | CDR3 DNA | CDR3 protein
TRBJ1-1 | many | TRBV29-1 | - | TGCAGCGTCAAAAAACAGAACACTGAAGCTTTCTTT | CSVKKQNTEAFF
TRBJ2-1 | - | TRBV7-8 | TRBD2 | TGTGCCAGCAGCTTAGTAGGTGTAGCGGGAAAGTTTATGAATGAGCAGTTCTTC | CASSLVGVAGKFMNEQFF
TRBJ2-1 | many | TRBV12-3/TRBV12-4 | - | TGTGCCAGCAGTTGGGGGGCGGGAGCCTACAATGAGCAGTTCTTC | CASSWGAGAYNEQFF
TRBJ2-1 | many | TRBV27 | - | TGTGCCAGCAGTTTGCTAGGTTGGGGCAGAAACTACAATGAGCAGTTCTTC | CASSLLGWGRNYNEQFF
TRBJ1-2 | many | TRBV12-3/TRBV12-4 | - | TGTGCCAGCAGTTTAGGCAGGGAAGTCTATGGCTACACCTTC | CASSLGREVYGYTF
TRBJ2-5 | - | TRBV7-9 | TRBD2 | TGTGCCATCTCTACCGGGACTATTGGAGAGACCCAGTACTTC | CAISTGTIGETQYF
TRBJ2-1 | many | TRBV5-1 | - | TGCGCCAGCAGCTTGGCAGCGGGCCTATCCTACAATGAGCAGTTCTTC | CASSLAAGLSYNEQFF
TRBJ1-5 | many | TRBV20-1 | - | TGCAGTGCTAGATTCCCGGACAGTAAGGAGCCCCAGCATTTT | CSARFPDSKEPQHF
TRBJ1-5 | few | TRBV28 | - | TGTGCCAGCAGGGAGGGCAATCAGCCCCAGCATTTT | CASREGNQPQHF
TRBJ2-3 | many | TRBV6-1 | TRBD2 | TGTGCCAGCAGCAGGCTAGCGGGAGGCCTAAGCACAGATACGCAGTATTTT | CASSRLAGGLSTDTQYF
TRBJ2-7 | many | TRBV20-1 | - | TGCAGTGCTAGATCGGGCCGGGGCTTTCCCTACGAGCAGTACTTC | CSARSGRGFPYEQYF
TRBJ2-3 | many | TRBV7-9 | - | TGTGCCAGCAGCTTAGTTACAGGGACCACAGATACGCAGTATTTT | CASSLVTGTTDTQYF